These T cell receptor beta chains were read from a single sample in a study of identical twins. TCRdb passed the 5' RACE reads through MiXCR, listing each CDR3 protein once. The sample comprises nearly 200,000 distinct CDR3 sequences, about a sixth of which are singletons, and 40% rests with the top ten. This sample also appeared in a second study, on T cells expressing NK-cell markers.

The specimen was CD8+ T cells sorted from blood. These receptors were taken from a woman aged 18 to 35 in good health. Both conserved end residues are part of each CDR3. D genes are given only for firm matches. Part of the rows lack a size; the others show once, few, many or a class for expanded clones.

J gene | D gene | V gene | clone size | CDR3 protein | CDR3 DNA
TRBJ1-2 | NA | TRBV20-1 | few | CSARGKTDHVHGYTF | TGCAGTGCTAGAGGAAAAACAGACCACGTACACGGCTACACCTTC
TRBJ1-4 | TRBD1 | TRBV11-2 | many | CASSFSRGQSEKLFF | TGTGCCAGCAGCTTTTCGAGGGGGCAGAGTGAAAAACTGTTTTTT
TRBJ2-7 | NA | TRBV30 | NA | CAWSVLPGDEQYF | TGTGCCTGGAGTGTACTTCCGGGGGACGAGCAGTACTTC
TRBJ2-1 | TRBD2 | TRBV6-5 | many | CASSLLAGAYNEQFF | TGTGCCAGCAGTTTACTAGCGGGAGCCTACAATGAGCAGTTCTTC
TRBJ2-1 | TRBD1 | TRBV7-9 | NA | CASSITGGNNEQFF | TGTGCCAGCAGTATTACAGGGGGGAACAATGAGCAGTTCTTC
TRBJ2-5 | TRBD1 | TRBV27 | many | CASSRDSQETQYF | TGTGCCAGCAGTCGGGACAGCCAAGAGACCCAGTACTTC
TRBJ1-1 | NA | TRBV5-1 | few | CASSPVGAGANTEAFF | TGCGCCAGCAGCCCGGTAGGGGCAGGGGCCAACACTGAAGCTTTCTTT
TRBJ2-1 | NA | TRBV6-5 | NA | CASSYSGESQENEQFF | TGTGCCAGCAGTTACTCGGGGGAGAGCCAAGAGAATGAGCAGTTCTTC
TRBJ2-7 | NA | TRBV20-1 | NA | CSAATDSYEQYF | TGCAGTGCCGCGACAGATTCCTACGAGCAGTACTTC
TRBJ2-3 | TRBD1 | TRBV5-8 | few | CASSLGQRHTDTQYF | TGTGCCAGCAGTTTGGGACAGAGGCACACAGATACGCAGTATTTT
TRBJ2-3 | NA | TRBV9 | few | CASSPRTAGYTDTQYF | TGTGCCAGCAGCCCGCGGACGGCGGGCTACACAGATACGCAGTATTTT
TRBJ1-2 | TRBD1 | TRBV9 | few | CASSQDRGQGGYTF | TGTGCCAGCAGCCAAGACAGGGGGCAAGGTGGCTACACCTTC
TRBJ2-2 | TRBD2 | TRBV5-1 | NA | CASSLGSGGYTGELFF | TGCGCCAGCAGCTTGGGAAGCGGGGGATACACCGGGGAGCTGTTTTTT
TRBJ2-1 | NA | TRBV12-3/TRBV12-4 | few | CASSLEGEQFF | TGTGCCAGCAGTTTAGAGGGTGAGCAGTTCTTC
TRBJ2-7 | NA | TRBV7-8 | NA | CASSLGGALNEQYF | TGTGCCAGCAGCTTAGGAGGGGCGCTTAACGAGCAGTACTTC
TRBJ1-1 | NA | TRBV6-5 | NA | CASSLARVNTEAFF | TGTGCCAGCAGTCTAGCTCGAGTGAACACTGAAGCTTTCTTT